This T cell receptor beta chain was documented in a study of T cell repertoires in cytomegalovirus infection. The wider study: It can be stated that public TCR beta signatures indicated CMV infection as well as a matching HLA type. Findings of the study overall: Carriage of CMV together with the relevant HLA was identifiable through cumulative public TCR beta family frequency. HLA-C-restricted CMV clonotypes gave the most frequent clonotype in two of eight donors.

The J segment lost 4 bases and the V segment lost 4 bases, leaving 10 bases of the junction unmatched. The CDR3 extends over 16 amino acids. Germline loops: CDR1 SGHTA, CDR2 FQGNSA. Ten or more counts support this clonotype. The antigen is unknown. One entry per CDR3 protein, called by TCRdb with MiXCR from the reads. The sample shows 300,000 to 400,000 distinct CDR3 sequences, 9% to 9.5% of them seen only once. The chain has TRBV7-2 and TRBJ2-3; 8 bases are shared with TRBD2. The clonotype originates from a human donor in good health (CMV status not recorded). Some clones in this sample may be carry-over from other donors' samples. Sequencing was carried out using PBMCs. CDR3 region: CASSSQPGGAADTQYF. The CDR3 DNA sequence: TGTGCCAGCAGCTCGCAACCCGGGGGGGCCGCAGATACGCAGTATTTT.